The next 14 T cell receptor beta chains were all read from a single sample in a study of blood T cell repertoires in COVID-19. Repertoires were generated with immunoSEQ multiplex PCR, while TCRdb's copy carries only in-frame clones and drops some. The repertoire holds 75,000 to 100,000 clones, with about 87% as singletons. Material: peripheral blood. The origin of the receptors is a human donor with acute or convalescent COVID-19. The donor label of this sample is uncertain.

This chain connects TRBV2 to TRBJ1-1, with D possibly TRBD1 on 6 matching bases. Germline-derived CDR1 and CDR2 are SNHLY and FYNNEI. Trimming shortened V by 6 bases and J by 0 bases, and 14 bases separated the two germline ends. This CDR3 comprises 15 residues. The CDR3 loop reads CASSPPGGMNTEAFF. CDR3 DNA: TGTGCCAGCAGCCCCCCGGGGGGCATGAACACTGAAGCTTTCTTT.

This clone was seen once. This chain connects TRBV3-1 (or the pseudogene TRBV3-2) to TRBJ2-2; 7 bases agree with TRBD1. Germline CDR1 is LGHDT and CDR2 is YNNKEL (reference sequence). The trim removed 5 bases at V and 7 bases at J, leaving 4 bases unmatched. There are 13 residues in the CDR3. CDR3 region: CASSRQGGGELFF. CDR3 bases: TGTGCCAGCAGCAGACAGGGCGGCGGGGAGCTGTTTTTT.

V gene TRBV18 combines with J gene TRBJ2-2; D is undetermined. Germline values: CDR1 KGHSH, CDR2 LQKENI. Trimming stripped 3 bases from V and 6 bases from J, with 14 bases between. This CDR3 is 15 amino acids long. The CDR3: CASSPAVRAAGELFF. The DNA of the CDR3 is TGTGCCAGCTCACCGGCGGTGAGAGCAGCCGGGGAGCTGTTTTTT.

This clone was observed a handful of times. The V and J genes are TRBV7-8 and TRBJ2-1; tentative D call: TRBD2 (5 bases). The CDR3 totals 15 residues. Germline CDR1 reads SGHVS; CDR2 reads FQNEAQ. The V and J ends lost 4 bases and 5 bases respectively, with 15 bases between them. The CDR3 region is CASSWSSKLNNEQFF. In DNA, the CDR3 is TGTGCCAGCAGCTGGTCTAGCAAACTTAACAATGAGCAGTTCTTC.

V and J are TRBV6-1 and TRBJ2-5; D might be TRBD1 (5 bases). V was cut by 2 bases and J by 1 base, with 11 bases left in between. The CDR3 consists of 15 residues. Germline V CDR1 and CDR2: MNHNS, SASEGT. CDR3: CASSERTRTQETQYF. The CDR3 DNA sequence: TGTGCCAGCAGTGAAAGGACACGTACCCAAGAGACCCAGTACTTC.

This clone has just one count. The genes are TRBV2 and TRBJ1-4; TRBD1 is a possible D gene (5 bases). This CDR3 region has 15 residues. Germline CDR1 reads SNHLY; CDR2 reads FYNNEI. V was trimmed by 1 base and J by 8 bases, leaving 14 bases between them. CDR3 amino acids: CASSEGGPEGEKLFF. Written as DNA, the CDR3 is TGTGCCAGCAGTGAAGGCGGCCCGGAGGGGGAAAAACTGTTTTTT.

The V and J genes are TRBV28 and TRBJ2-7, with D perhaps matching TRBD1 (6 bases). The germline gives CDR1 MDHEN, CDR2 SYDVKM. The CDR3 loop spans 13 amino acids. V was trimmed by 10 bases and J by 3 bases, leaving 16 bases between them. The CDR3 protein is CATTGNPYYEQYF. CDR3 nucleotide sequence: TGTGCCACCACAGGGAATCCCTACTACGAGCAGTACTTC.

The chain employs TRBV4-1 and TRBJ2-5; D is possibly TRBD1 (6 bases). V was trimmed by 4 bases and J by 5 bases, leaving 11 bases between them. The CDR3 has 13 residues. In germline, CDR1 is MGHRA, CDR2 YSYEKL. In nucleotides, the CDR3 is TGCGCCAGCAGCCTATTCAGGGGTGAGACCCAGTACTTC. This gives the protein CASSLFRGETQYF.

The rearrangement links TRBV2 to TRBJ2-2; TRBD1 matches 8 bases. Germline CDR1 reads SNHLY; CDR2 reads FYNNEI. CDR3 size: 15 residues. The V segment lost 4 bases and the J segment 2 bases; nucleotides outside the gene matches: 3. The CDR3 DNA is TGTGCCAGCAGTGGGACAGGGCCAAACACCGGGGAGCTGTTTTTT. This encodes CASSGTGPNTGELFF.

In this sample, this clone turned up many times. The V and J genes are TRBV19 and TRBJ1-6; D may be TRBD1 (6 bases). This CDR3 has 12 residues. V lost 4 bases to trimming and J lost 8 bases, with 6 bases between them. CDR1 is LNHDA, CDR2 SQIVND, per germline (reference sequence). Here the CDR3 DNA reads TGTGCCAGTAGTACAGGGGATTCACCCCTCCACTTT. This sequence encodes CASSTGDSPLHF.

This clone was detected only once. The V call is TRBV19, the J call TRBJ1-1; no reliable D call. The CDR3 contains 13 residues. V gave up 3 bases and J gave up 1 base, with 6 bases separating them. Germline-derived CDR1 and CDR2 are LNHDA and SQIVND (reference sequence). The CDR3 sequence: CASSIRENTEAFF. The CDR3 region has the DNA TGTGCCAGTAGTATTCGGGAGAACACTGAAGCTTTCTTT.

The chain carries TRBV7-3 and TRBJ2-3; a possible D gene is TRBD2 (6 bases). The CDR3 totals 15 residues. CDR1 is SGHTA, CDR2 FQGTGA, per germline. Trimming left V 0 bases short and J 7 bases short, with 14 bases between. The CDR3 nucleotides read TGTGCCAGCAGCTTAACGCCGCAGGCGGGGTATACGCAGTATTTT. Residues: CASSLTPQAGYTQYF.

The chain carries TRBV20-1 and TRBJ2-7, with D possibly being TRBD1 (6 bases). Germline V gene lookup returns CDR1 DFQATT and CDR2 SNEGSKA (reference sequence). The CDR3 contains 15 residues. Deletions cut 3 bases from V and 5 bases from J, with 20 bases between. CDR3 loop: CSASIGTPLGNEQYF. The CDR3, as DNA: TGCAGTGCTAGTATAGGGACACCCCTGGGGAACGAGCAGTACTTC.

The chain is built from TRBV10-3 and TRBJ2-7; 11 nucleotides align to TRBD1. The CDR3 contains 14 residues. J gave up 4 bases and V 5 bases, and 4 bases lay outside the gene matches. CDR1 is ENHRY and CDR2 is SYGVKD in the germline V gene. CDR3 loop: CAISTGTGGYEQYF. CDR3 nucleotide sequence: TGTGCCATCAGTACCGGGACAGGGGGATACGAGCAGTACTTC.